This T cell receptor (beta chain) was captured in a study of chemoradiotherapy in HPV16-positive cancers. Study results and caveats: Only a couple of HPV16-positive patients supplied the functional HPV-specificity definition. Candidate HPV-specific clones and E7-related TCR motifs grew in tumor during treatment.

Trimming took off 0 bases at V and 5 bases at J, with 12 bases between the two ends. CDR3 length equals 15 residues. Germline V CDR1 and CDR2: SGDLS, YYNGEE. Turning to this clone: As yet, its antigen is unknown.

Some clones are missing from TCRdb's copy, which holds only in-frame ones; the method was immunoSEQ multiplex PCR. The sample has around 30,000 clones, about 90% seen once. This rearrangement joins TRBV9 to TRBJ2-1; no reliable D call. The source of this sequence is a human donor with HPV-associated anogenital cancer. Sequences were derived from blood, sampled from a patient who underwent chemoradiotherapy. CDR3 in amino acids: CASSVEGRRNNEQFF. In DNA, the CDR3 is TGTGCCAGCAGCGTAGAAGGGCGGCGCAACAATGAGCAGTTCTTC. The entire variable domain, with the rest obtained from reference TRBV9 and TRBJ2-1, is as follows: DSGVTQTPKHLITATGQRVTLRCSPRSGDLSVYWYQQSLDQGLQFLIQYYNGEERAKGNILERFSAQQFPDLHSELNLSSLELGDSALYFCASSVEGRRNNEQFFGPGTRLTVL.